This T cell receptor (beta chain) was sequenced for a study of cytomegalovirus exposure and HLA in healthy donors. Overall study findings and caveats: The study listed 164 cytomegalovirus-associated TCR beta chains.

This clone occurred a few times. No antigen is known for it. CDR1 and CDR2 from the germline V gene are SGHRS and YFSETQ. The CDR3 covers 14 residues. The ends lost 7 bases at V and 8 bases at J; junction bases unmatched: 10. PCR employed 60 Vbeta and 13 Jbeta primers. This table comes from immunoSEQ multiplex PCR, and its TCRdb copy is limited to in-frame clones, with some not included. The sample records around 200,000 clones, around 64% being singletons. This TCR came from a man aged 35-49 years in good health and CMV-seropositive. Sequencing was carried out using PBMCs. The genes are TRBV5-1 and TRBJ1-4, with 8 bases lining up with TRBD1. The CDR3 region is CASCYGQGHEKLFF. CDR3 bases: TGCGCCAGCTGCTACGGACAGGGTCACGAAAAACTGTTTTTT.